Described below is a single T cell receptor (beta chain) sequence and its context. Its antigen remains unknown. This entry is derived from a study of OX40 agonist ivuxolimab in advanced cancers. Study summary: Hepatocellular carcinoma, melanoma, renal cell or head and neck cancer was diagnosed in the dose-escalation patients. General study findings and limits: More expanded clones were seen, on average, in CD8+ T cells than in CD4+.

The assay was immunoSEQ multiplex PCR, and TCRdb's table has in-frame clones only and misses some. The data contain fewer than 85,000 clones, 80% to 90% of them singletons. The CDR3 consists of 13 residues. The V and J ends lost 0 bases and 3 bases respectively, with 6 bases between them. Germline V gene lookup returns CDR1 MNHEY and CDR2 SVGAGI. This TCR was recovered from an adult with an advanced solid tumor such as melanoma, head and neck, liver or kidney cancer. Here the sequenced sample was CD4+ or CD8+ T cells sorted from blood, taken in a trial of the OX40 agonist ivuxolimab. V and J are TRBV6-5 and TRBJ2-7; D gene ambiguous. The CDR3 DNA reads TGTGCCAGCAGTTACTCGGTCAACTACGAGCAGTACTTC. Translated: CASSYSVNYEQYF.